This T cell receptor beta chain was documented in a study of blood T cell repertoires in COVID-19. Study context: Samples came from the United States, Italy and Spain, spanning acute and convalescent COVID-19.

Germline V CDR1 and CDR2: SGDLS, YYNGEE. The V end was cut by 0 bases, the J end by 4 bases, with 5 bases between. The CDR3 consists of 12 residues. The protocol was immunoSEQ multiplex PCR, while the TCRdb copy is restricted to in-frame clones and leaves out a portion. The sample includes 55,000 to 70,000 clones, around 76% of them seen just once. The TCR comes from a human donor in a cohort sampled during active COVID-19. This chain joins TRBV9 and TRBJ2-7; no firm D call. Sequencing was carried out using peripheral blood. This CDR3 is CASSVDGYEQYF. The CDR3 DNA reads as TGTGCCAGCAGCGTAGACGGTTACGAGCAGTACTTC.